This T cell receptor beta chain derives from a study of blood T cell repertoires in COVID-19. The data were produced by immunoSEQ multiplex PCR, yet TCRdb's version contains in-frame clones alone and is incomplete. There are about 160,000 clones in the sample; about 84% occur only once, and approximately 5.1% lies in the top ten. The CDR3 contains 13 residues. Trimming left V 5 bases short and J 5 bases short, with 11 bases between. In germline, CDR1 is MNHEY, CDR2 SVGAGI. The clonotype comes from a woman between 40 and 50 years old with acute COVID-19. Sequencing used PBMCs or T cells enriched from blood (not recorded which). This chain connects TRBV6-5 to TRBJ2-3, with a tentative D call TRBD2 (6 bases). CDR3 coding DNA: TGTGCCAGCAGTCAGGCGGGGAGAGATACGCAGTATTTT. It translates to CASSQAGRDTQYF.